This passage covers 2 T cell receptor beta chains from one sample sequenced in a study of cytomegalovirus exposure and HLA in healthy donors. Primers for the PCR totalled 60 Vbeta and 13 Jbeta. TCRdb's table, derived via immunoSEQ multiplex PCR, lists solely in-frame clones and lacks some. The data show over 200,000 clones, with 75% to 80% seen just once and about 2% held by the top ten. Sequenced material: PBMCs. The receptors shown here come from a male donor in good health and CMV-seronegative.

This clone appeared once. The rearrangement links TRBV30 to TRBJ2-7, with D uncertain. CDR3 length: 14 amino acids. Trimming pared 4 bases from V and 0 bases from J, leaving 13 bases between. CDR1 and CDR2 from the germline V gene are GTSNPN and SVGIG (reference sequence). The CDR3, as DNA: TGTGCCTGGATAAGTGTGAGGAGCTCCTACGAGCAGTACTTC. Protein product: CAWISVRSSYEQYF.

The chain links TRBV28 to TRBJ1-5; D perhaps matches TRBD1 (5 bases). CDR3 size: 14 residues. The ends were cut back, 9 bases at V and 3 bases at J, with 15 bases in the middle. The germline V gene has CDR1 MDHEN and CDR2 SYDVKM. Here the CDR3 reads CASSKGRNNQPQHF. The DNA for the CDR3 is TGTGCCAGTTCCAAGGGGCGGAACAATCAGCCCCAGCATTTT.